The T cell receptor beta chain under discussion was sequenced for a study of shared clonotypes between healthy human individuals. Produced via immunoSEQ multiplex PCR; TCRdb's table is partial and in-frame only. The sample lists around 2.5 million clones; approximately 94% were seen once. Sequenced input: naive CD4+ T cells from PBMCs. Subset: CD45RA+ positively selected. This clonotype was sampled from a man aged 18 to 29 in good health. Some clones in this sample may be carry-over from other donors' samples.

The CDR3 DNA follows: TGTGCCAGCAGCCGGGCCCTCGGGCAGCCCCAGCATTTT. It encodes CASSRALGQPQHF. V gene TRBV11-2 combines with J gene TRBJ1-5; D gene ambiguous. Per germline, CDR1 SGHAT and CDR2 FQNNGV. The CDR3 sequence is 13 residues long. V shed 5 bases and J shed 7 bases, with 12 bases lying between them.